These 4 T cell receptor beta chains share one sample of origin, sequenced in a study of T cell repertoires in cytomegalovirus infection. TCRdb itself ran the reads through MiXCR, one entry per CDR3 protein. The table lists a few hundred thousand distinct CDR3 sequences, roughly 9.5% of them singletons, with roughly 4.5% in the top ten. The sequencing input was PBMCs. Source of these receptors: a human donor in good health (CMV status not recorded). Some clones in this sample may be carry-over from other donors' samples.

This clonotype was recorded at least ten times. The chain employs TRBV7-2 and TRBJ2-2; D gene ambiguous. Germline V gene data show CDR1 as SGHTA and CDR2 as FQGNSA. V lost 4 bases to trimming and J lost 3 bases, with 3 bases between them. The CDR3 runs 12 residues. CDR3 in amino acids: CASSSYTGELFF. In DNA, the CDR3 is TGTGCCAGCAGCTCCTACACCGGGGAGCTGTTTTTT.

This clonotype was found many times. DNA of the CDR3: TGTGCCAGCAGCTTTGGGCGGGGCCTGAACACTGAAGCTTTCTTT. It translates to CASSFGRGLNTEAFF. This chain uses TRBV7-2 with TRBJ1-1; D might be TRBD1 (5 bases). Trimming left V 3 bases short and J 0 bases short, with 11 bases between. CDR3 length: 15 residues. CDR1 is SGHTA and CDR2 is FQGNSA in the germline V gene.

This clonotype turned up a few times. The J gene is TRBJ1-2, the V gene TRBV6-6; D gene unclear. Germline loops: CDR1 MNHNY, CDR2 SVGAGI (reference sequence). Trimming cost V 7 bases and J 6 bases, with 21 bases left between them. This CDR3 has 15 residues. As DNA, the CDR3 is TGTGCCAGCACCCCCTCAAAACCTGTAAGAGATGGCTACACCTTC. It is translated as CASTPSKPVRDGYTF.

This clonotype was detected a few times. V gene TRBV7-9 combines with J gene TRBJ2-3, with 7 bases that match TRBD2. Germline-derived CDR1 and CDR2 are SEHNR and FQNEAQ (reference sequence). This CDR3 comprises 14 residues. The junction had 6 bases not matched to a gene; V was cut back by 8 bases and J by 1 base. The CDR3 loop is CASEAGRGTDTQYF. DNA of the CDR3: TGTGCCAGCGAAGCGGGAAGGGGCACAGATACGCAGTATTTT.